Listed below are T cell receptor beta chains from one sample, sequenced in a study of blood T cell repertoires in COVID-19. Some clones are missing from TCRdb's copy, which holds only in-frame ones; the method was immunoSEQ multiplex PCR. This table has hundreds of thousands of clones, around 86% appearing once. Sequencing used PBMCs or T cells enriched from blood (not recorded which). The receptors were sampled from a woman aged 50 to 60 who had recovered from COVID-19. Both conserved end residues are part of each CDR3. The order of the fields is CDR3 protein, CDR3 DNA, V gene, clone size, J gene, D gene. A D gene is named only where the DNA matches it firmly. Size is stated for part of the rows, as once, few or many counts, or as a class when the clone is expanded.

CDR3aa: CASSLGAQGAVSGANVLTF
CDR3nt: TGTGCCAGCAGCTTGGGGGCACAGGGGGCGGTCTCTGGGGCCAACGTCCTGACTTTC
v_gene: TRBV5-6
abundance: NA
j_gene: TRBJ2-6
d_gene: TRBD1

CDR3aa: CASSSFKDSSNQPQHF
CDR3nt: TGTGCCAGCAGTTCTTTCAAGGACAGTAGCAATCAGCCCCAGCATTTT
v_gene: TRBV28
abundance: NA
j_gene: TRBJ1-5
d_gene: NA

CDR3aa: CASSRSATNEKLFF
CDR3nt: TGCGCCAGCAGCCGTAGTGCAACTAATGAAAAACTGTTTTTT
v_gene: TRBV5-1
abundance: NA
j_gene: TRBJ1-4
d_gene: NA

CDR3aa: CASSATPTVNTEAFF
CDR3nt: TGTGCCAGCAGTGCTACCCCCACAGTGAACACTGAAGCTTTCTTT
v_gene: TRBV27
abundance: once
j_gene: TRBJ1-1
d_gene: NA

CDR3aa: CASSSGTRNTEAFF
CDR3nt: TGCGCCAGCAGCTCGGGGACTAGAAACACTGAAGCTTTCTTT
v_gene: TRBV5-1
abundance: NA
j_gene: TRBJ1-1
d_gene: NA

CDR3aa: CASSLAPGQGYGYTF
CDR3nt: TGTGCCAGCAGCTTAGCCCCTGGACAGGGGTATGGCTACACCTTC
v_gene: TRBV7-2
abundance: few
j_gene: TRBJ1-2
d_gene: TRBD1

CDR3aa: CASSLTGDSGNTIYF
CDR3nt: TGCGCCAGCAGCTTGACAGGGGACTCTGGAAACACCATATATTTT
v_gene: TRBV5-1
abundance: NA
j_gene: TRBJ1-3
d_gene: TRBD1

CDR3aa: CASSWGVLAGGDEQFF
CDR3nt: TGCGCCAGCAGCTGGGGGGTACTAGCGGGAGGTGATGAGCAGTTCTTC
v_gene: TRBV5-1
abundance: NA
j_gene: TRBJ2-1
d_gene: TRBD2

CDR3aa: CASRGRFGNQPQHF
CDR3nt: TGTGCCAGCAGAGGCAGGTTCGGCAATCAGCCCCAGCATTTT
v_gene: TRBV21-1
abundance: NA
j_gene: TRBJ1-5
d_gene: NA

CDR3aa: CASSQAGGFGEQFF
CDR3nt: TGTGCCAGCAGCCAAGCGGGAGGCTTTGGTGAGCAGTTCTTC
v_gene: TRBV3-1/TRBV3-2
abundance: NA
j_gene: TRBJ2-1
d_gene: TRBD2

CDR3aa: CASSPGLREAPYEQYF
CDR3nt: TGTGCCAGCAGCCCGGGTTTGCGGGAGGCCCCCTACGAGCAGTACTTC
v_gene: TRBV7-6
abundance: NA
j_gene: TRBJ2-7
d_gene: TRBD2

CDR3aa: CAWRQTGRGNEQFF
CDR3nt: TGTGCCTGGAGGCAGACGGGGCGGGGGAATGAGCAGTTCTTC
v_gene: TRBV30
abundance: NA
j_gene: TRBJ2-1
d_gene: TRBD2

CDR3aa: CASSPKTTATQYF
CDR3nt: TGTGCCAGCAGCCCAAAGACTACGGCTACGCAGTATTTT
v_gene: TRBV9
abundance: NA
j_gene: TRBJ2-3
d_gene: NA

CDR3aa: CASSLFGHNYGYTF
CDR3nt: TGTGCCAGCAGTTTATTCGGTCACAACTATGGCTACACCTTC
v_gene: TRBV28
abundance: NA
j_gene: TRBJ1-2
d_gene: NA

CDR3aa: CASSQGFDRGIWPQHF
CDR3nt: TGCGCCAGCAGCCAAGGATTTGACAGGGGGATTTGGCCCCAGCATTTT
v_gene: TRBV4-1
abundance: NA
j_gene: TRBJ1-5
d_gene: TRBD1

CDR3aa: CASSSGHYGYTF
CDR3nt: TGTGCCAGCAGTTCAGGGCACTATGGCTACACCTTC
v_gene: TRBV27
abundance: NA
j_gene: TRBJ1-2
d_gene: NA

CDR3aa: CASNVRGDTEAFF
CDR3nt: TGTGCCAGCAATGTCAGGGGGGACACTGAAGCTTTCTTT
v_gene: TRBV11-2
abundance: NA
j_gene: TRBJ1-1
d_gene: TRBD1

CDR3aa: CASSLELNPAGEQFF
CDR3nt: TGTGCCAGCAGCTTAGAGCTTAATCCGGCGGGTGAGCAGTTCTTC
v_gene: TRBV7-6
abundance: once
j_gene: TRBJ2-1
d_gene: NA

CDR3aa: CASSPLSSGNTIYF
CDR3nt: TGTGCCAGCAGTCCCCTAAGCTCTGGAAACACCATATATTTT
v_gene: TRBV6-5
abundance: NA
j_gene: TRBJ1-3
d_gene: NA

CDR3aa: CASTQDRGGSYEQYF
CDR3nt: TGTGCCAGCACCCAGGACAGGGGAGGTTCCTACGAGCAGTACTTC
v_gene: TRBV2
abundance: NA
j_gene: TRBJ2-7
d_gene: TRBD1

CDR3aa: CASSIDYGYGYTF
CDR3nt: TGTGCCAGTAGTATAGACTACGGCTATGGCTACACCTTC
v_gene: TRBV19
abundance: NA
j_gene: TRBJ1-2
d_gene: NA

CDR3aa: CASSPDRGYGNTIYF
CDR3nt: TGTGCCAGCAGTCCTGACAGGGGTTATGGAAACACCATATATTTT
v_gene: TRBV7-2
abundance: NA
j_gene: TRBJ1-3
d_gene: TRBD1

CDR3aa: CASSPRDRGRTEAFF
CDR3nt: TGTGCCAGCAGCCCCCGGGACAGGGGGAGGACTGAAGCTTTCTTT
v_gene: TRBV6-5
abundance: once
j_gene: TRBJ1-1
d_gene: TRBD1

CDR3aa: CASSHSTGPENEQYF
CDR3nt: TGCGCCAGCAGCCATTCCACAGGCCCCGAAAACGAGCAGTACTTC
v_gene: TRBV4-3
abundance: NA
j_gene: TRBJ2-7
d_gene: NA

CDR3aa: CASSLVLPGGGRLPYEQYF
CDR3nt: TGTGCCAGCAGCTTAGTTTTGCCTGGCGGCGGAAGGCTGCCCTACGAGCAGTACTTC
v_gene: TRBV7-8
abundance: NA
j_gene: TRBJ2-7
d_gene: NA

CDR3aa: CASSSIGSSYNEQFF
CDR3nt: TGTGCCAGCAGCTCCATCGGGAGCTCCTACAATGAGCAGTTCTTC
v_gene: TRBV7-3
abundance: few
j_gene: TRBJ2-1
d_gene: NA

CDR3aa: CASKSSPEGNEQFF
CDR3nt: TGCGCCAGCAAGAGTAGCCCAGAGGGCAATGAGCAGTTCTTC
v_gene: TRBV5-1
abundance: NA
j_gene: TRBJ2-1
d_gene: NA

CDR3aa: CASRAAGGNQPQHF
CDR3nt: TGTGCCAGTAGGGCGGCAGGAGGGAATCAGCCCCAGCATTTT
v_gene: TRBV19
abundance: NA
j_gene: TRBJ1-5
d_gene: NA

CDR3aa: CASSLGGLNYGYTF
CDR3nt: TGTGCCAGCAGCTTAGGAGGGCTCAACTATGGCTACACCTTC
v_gene: TRBV11-2
abundance: NA
j_gene: TRBJ1-2
d_gene: NA

CDR3aa: CASSRRLAGDEQFF
CDR3nt: TGTGCCAGTAGCAGGCGGCTAGCGGGTGATGAGCAGTTCTTC
v_gene: TRBV19
abundance: NA
j_gene: TRBJ2-1
d_gene: TRBD2

CDR3aa: CASSLREPDTQYF
CDR3nt: TGTGCCAGCAGTTTACGGGAGCCAGATACGCAGTATTTT
v_gene: TRBV28
abundance: once
j_gene: TRBJ2-3
d_gene: NA

CDR3aa: CASSPMGTGALAPLHF
CDR3nt: TGTGCCAGCTCACCGATGGGGACAGGGGCTTTGGCACCCCTCCACTTT
v_gene: TRBV18
abundance: NA
j_gene: TRBJ1-6
d_gene: TRBD1

CDR3aa: CASSFSRRGEAFF
CDR3nt: TGTGCCAGCAGCTTCAGTCGCAGGGGAGAAGCTTTCTTT
v_gene: TRBV3-1/TRBV3-2
abundance: NA
j_gene: TRBJ1-1
d_gene: NA

CDR3aa: CASNVFRSGEQFF
CDR3nt: TGTGCCAGCAATGTGTTCCGCAGTGGTGAGCAGTTCTTC
v_gene: TRBV19
abundance: NA
j_gene: TRBJ2-1
d_gene: NA

CDR3aa: CAISSGTGAYEQYF
CDR3nt: TGTGCCATCAGTTCCGGGACAGGGGCATACGAGCAGTACTTC
v_gene: TRBV10-3
abundance: NA
j_gene: TRBJ2-7
d_gene: TRBD1

CDR3aa: CASSLRTGGGGEAFF
CDR3nt: TGTGCCAGCAGCCTCAGGACAGGGGGCGGTGGTGAAGCTTTCTTT
v_gene: TRBV7-8
abundance: NA
j_gene: TRBJ1-1
d_gene: TRBD1

CDR3aa: CASSLAGTSGAGELFF
CDR3nt: TGTGCCAGCAGCTTGGCCGGGACTAGCGGAGCCGGGGAGCTGTTTTTT
v_gene: TRBV5-4
abundance: once
j_gene: TRBJ2-2
d_gene: TRBD2

CDR3aa: CASSLRGTEAFF
CDR3nt: TGCGCCAGCAGCTTACGGGGCACTGAAGCTTTCTTT
v_gene: TRBV5-1
abundance: NA
j_gene: TRBJ1-1
d_gene: NA

CDR3aa: CASSSPFMAGVSTDTQYF
CDR3nt: TGCGCCAGCAGCTCCCCTTTCATGGCGGGAGTTAGCACAGATACGCAGTATTTT
v_gene: TRBV5-1
abundance: NA
j_gene: TRBJ2-3
d_gene: TRBD2

CDR3aa: CAARQGPDGELFF
CDR3nt: TGTGCCGCCCGACAGGGTCCGGACGGGGAGCTGTTTTTT
v_gene: TRBV12-3/TRBV12-4
abundance: NA
j_gene: TRBJ2-2
d_gene: TRBD1

CDR3aa: CASSQEGRNNEQFF
CDR3nt: TGCGCCAGCAGCCAAGAGGGGAGAAACAATGAGCAGTTCTTC
v_gene: TRBV4-3
abundance: NA
j_gene: TRBJ2-1
d_gene: NA

CDR3aa: CAISREGAAEAFF
CDR3nt: TGTGCCATCAGCAGGGAAGGGGCGGCTGAAGCTTTCTTT
v_gene: TRBV10-3
abundance: NA
j_gene: TRBJ1-1
d_gene: NA

CDR3aa: CASSQVVLAGGELFF
CDR3nt: TGTGCCAGCAGCCAAGTGGTACTAGCGGGAGGGGAGCTGTTTTTT
v_gene: TRBV4-2
abundance: NA
j_gene: TRBJ2-2
d_gene: TRBD2

CDR3aa: CARSLRRANTEAFF
CDR3nt: TGTGCCAGAAGCCTGAGAAGAGCGAACACTGAAGCTTTCTTT
v_gene: TRBV5-3
abundance: NA
j_gene: TRBJ1-1
d_gene: NA

CDR3aa: CASSVDGLYEQYF
CDR3nt: TGTGCCAGCAGCGTAGACGGACTATACGAGCAGTACTTC
v_gene: TRBV9
abundance: NA
j_gene: TRBJ2-7
d_gene: NA

CDR3aa: CASSESGSSGDTQYF
CDR3nt: TGTGCCAGCAGCGAAAGCGGGAGCTCGGGAGATACGCAGTATTTT
v_gene: TRBV27
abundance: few
j_gene: TRBJ2-3
d_gene: TRBD2

CDR3aa: CASRDRLSYGYTF
CDR3nt: TGTGCCAGCAGAGACAGGTTGAGCTATGGCTACACCTTC
v_gene: TRBV28
abundance: once
j_gene: TRBJ1-2
d_gene: NA

CDR3aa: CASSHEERGTYEQYF
CDR3nt: TGTGCCAGCAGCCATGAGGAGCGGGGCACCTACGAGCAGTACTTC
v_gene: TRBV4-2
abundance: NA
j_gene: TRBJ2-7
d_gene: TRBD2

CDR3aa: CASSSSRRGYTDTQYF
CDR3nt: TGTGCCAGCAGTAGTTCCCGCCGCGGGTACACAGATACGCAGTATTTT
v_gene: TRBV28
abundance: once
j_gene: TRBJ2-3
d_gene: NA

CDR3aa: CASSLAGITDTQYF
CDR3nt: TGTGCCAGCAGTCTAGCGGGCATCACAGATACGCAGTATTTT
v_gene: TRBV28
abundance: NA
j_gene: TRBJ2-3
d_gene: TRBD2

CDR3aa: CASSHQGAEAFF
CDR3nt: TGTGCCAGTAGTCATCAGGGGGCTGAAGCTTTCTTT
v_gene: TRBV19
abundance: NA
j_gene: TRBJ1-1
d_gene: TRBD1

CDR3aa: CASSNRQVSGANVLTF
CDR3nt: TGTGCCAGCAGCAACAGACAGGTCTCTGGGGCCAACGTCCTGACTTTC
v_gene: TRBV7-2
abundance: NA
j_gene: TRBJ2-6
d_gene: NA

CDR3aa: CASSGGQGAVSDTEAFF
CDR3nt: TGCGCCAGCAGCGGGGGACAGGGGGCGGTTTCAGACACTGAAGCTTTCTTT
v_gene: TRBV5-1
abundance: NA
j_gene: TRBJ1-1
d_gene: TRBD1

CDR3aa: CASSRGTEYEQYF
CDR3nt: TGTGCCAGCAGCCGGGGAACGGAATACGAGCAGTACTTC
v_gene: TRBV7-6
abundance: few
j_gene: TRBJ2-7
d_gene: NA

CDR3aa: CATSRGQGYNSPLHF
CDR3nt: TGTGCCACCAGCAGGGGGCAGGGTTATAATTCACCCCTCCACTTT
v_gene: TRBV15
abundance: NA
j_gene: TRBJ1-6
d_gene: NA

CDR3aa: CASSPGGRERNTF
CDR3nt: TGTGCCAGCTCACCCGGGGGGCGGGAAAGGAACACCTTC
v_gene: TRBV18
abundance: NA
j_gene: TRBJ1-2
d_gene: NA

CDR3aa: CASSQDLLAGLGETQYF
CDR3nt: TGTGCCAGCAGCCAAGATCTTCTAGCGGGATTAGGAGAGACCCAGTACTTC
v_gene: TRBV3-1/TRBV3-2
abundance: NA
j_gene: TRBJ2-5
d_gene: TRBD2

CDR3aa: CASGTRNVYEQYF
CDR3nt: TGTGCCAGCGGGACTAGAAACGTCTACGAGCAGTACTTC
v_gene: TRBV7-2
abundance: NA
j_gene: TRBJ2-7
d_gene: TRBD2